What follows describes a single TCR beta chain. This entry belongs to a study of shared clonotypes between healthy human individuals. CDR1 MNHEY and CDR2 SVGAGI come from the germline V gene. Trimming stripped 3 bases from V and 12 bases from J, with 6 bases between. The CDR3 runs 11 residues. Repertoires were generated with immunoSEQ multiplex PCR, while TCRdb's copy carries only in-frame clones and drops some. The data contain some 1 million clones, approximately 68% of them singletons. The sequence derives from a man younger than 35 in good health. Sequenced input: memory CD4+ T cells sorted from blood. Subset: CD45RA-negative fraction. The rearrangement joins TRBV6-5 to TRBJ1-6; D is ambiguous. CDR3 residues: CASSYSGPLHF. The CDR3 DNA reads as TGTGCCAGCAGTTATTCCGGACCCCTCCACTTT.